A single sample gave rise to the 17 T cell receptor beta chains below, sequenced in a study of T-cell memory formation after mild COVID-19. MiXCR, run by TCRdb on the 5' RACE reads, gives a single entry per CDR3 protein. The sample lists about 560,000 distinct CDR3 sequences; about 20% were seen once. Sequencing was done on a sample of PBMCs or a T cell subset sorted from them (not recorded which). These receptors were collected from an adult woman who had mild COVID-19 (a few samples of this study predate the infection). Cell type and time point are not known.

There are a few counts of this clonotype. The chain is built from TRBV4-1 and TRBJ2-7; 10 bases map to TRBD2. From germline, CDR1 is MGHRA and CDR2 YSYEKL. The CDR3 is 17 amino acids. The V gene end was trimmed by 1 base and the J gene end by 5 bases; junction bases not matched to a gene: 11. CDR3 DNA: TGCGCCAGCAGCCAAGCTAGCGGGGGAGGTACAGGCAACGAGCAGTACTTC. Protein product: CASSQASGGGTGNEQYF.

This chain uses TRBV12-3 or TRBV12-4 with TRBJ1-1; possibly TRBD1 for D (6 bases). The CDR3 length is 15 residues. Trimming shortened V by 2 bases and J by 1 base, and 11 bases separated the two germline ends. In nucleotides, the CDR3 is TGTGCCAGCAGTTTACCCTGGACAGCGAACACTGAAGCTTTCTTT. This sequence encodes CASSLPWTANTEAFF.

This chain connects TRBV18 to TRBJ1-1; perhaps TRBD1 as D (5 bases). This CDR3 has 16 amino acids. Germline V gives CDR1 KGHSH, CDR2 LQKENI. The ends were cut back, 3 bases at V and 1 base at J, with 15 bases in the middle. The CDR3 sequence: CASSPVGGGANTEAFF. DNA of the CDR3: TGTGCCAGCTCACCGGTCGGCGGAGGGGCGAACACTGAAGCTTTCTTT.

This sequence joins TRBV12-3 or TRBV12-4 and TRBJ2-3; TRBD2 agrees at 10 bases. With V trimmed by 6 bases and J by 3 bases, 6 bases remained unmatched. The CDR3 is made up of 15 amino acids. The CDR3 coding sequence is TGTGCCAGCAGCCGTAGCGGGGGGTTGACAGATACGCAGTATTTT. This translates into CASSRSGGLTDTQYF.

The rearrangement joins TRBV11-2 to TRBJ2-2; the D gene could be TRBD1 or TRBD2 (6 bases each). Germline-derived CDR1 and CDR2 are SGHAT and FQNNGV. The CDR3 is 14 residues long. With 7 bases removed from V and 7 bases from J, the gap between germline ends came to 16 bases. In DNA form, the CDR3 reads TGTGCCAGCAACCGTGGGGGGCTCGGCGGGGAGCTGTTTTTT. It codes for CASNRGGLGGELFF.

This clonotype was recorded a few times. J is TRBJ1-4 and V is TRBV29-1; D is unclear. Germline assignment: CDR1 SQVTM and CDR2 ANQGSEA. This CDR3 has 13 residues. V was shortened by 3 bases and J by 8 bases, with 13 bases between the two germline ends. CDR3 DNA sequence: TGCAGCGTTGAGGGAAATGGTGGGGAAAAACTGTTTTTT. Its translation is CSVEGNGGEKLFF. Together with reference TRBV29-1 and TRBJ1-4, the CDR3 gives the full variable domain: SAVISQKPSRDICQRGTSLTIQCQVDSQVTMMFWYRQQPGQSLTLIATANQGSEATYESGFVIDKFPISRPNLTFSTLTVSNMSPEDSSIYLCSVEGNGGEKLFFGSGTQLSVL.

On this clonotype itself: The final CDR3 position lacks the conserved phenylalanine or tryptophan, pointing to a likely read error. The chain has TRBV12-3 or TRBV12-4 and TRBJ2-5; 16 nucleotides align to TRBD2. The CDR3 runs 15 residues. The J segment lost 9 bases and the V segment lost 4 bases, leaving 5 bases of the junction unmatched. CDR3 bases: TGTGCCAGCAGTTCCGGGACTAGCGGGAGGGGGGCCCAGTACTTA. The encoded protein is CASSSGTSGRGAQYL.

The chain employs TRBV4-2 and TRBJ2-5; D call uncertain. This CDR3 comprises 13 residues. Trimming removed 0 bases from V and 4 bases from J, with 6 bases in between. Per germline, CDR1 LGHNA and CDR2 YNFKEQ. DNA for the CDR3: TGTGCCAGCAGCCAAGATGGACGAGAGACCCAGTACTTC. Translation: CASSQDGRETQYF.

The V call is TRBV4-1, the J call TRBJ1-4, with a tentative D call TRBD1 (5 bases). The length of the CDR3 is 14 residues. V was pared by 3 bases and J by 3 bases, with 8 bases between. Germline V gene data show CDR1 as MGHRA and CDR2 as YSYEKL. In DNA, the CDR3 is TGCGCCAGCAGCCAGGGGGTAGCTAATGAAAAACTGTTTTTT. It specifies CASSQGVANEKLFF.

The J gene is TRBJ2-1, the V gene TRBV20-1; a weak D match, TRBD2 (6 bases). The CDR3 spans 12 residues. The ends were cut back, 3 bases at V and 5 bases at J, with 8 bases in the middle. Germline V gene data show CDR1 as DFQATT and CDR2 as SNEGSKA (reference sequence). The CDR3 reads CSASGGHNEQFF. The CDR3 coding sequence is TGCAGTGCTAGCGGGGGACACAATGAGCAGTTCTTC.

Only one count was recorded for this clonotype. The V and J genes are TRBV7-9 and TRBJ2-7; no definite D call. This CDR3 has 14 amino acids. V was cut by 2 bases and J by 6 bases, with 14 bases left in between. Germline CDR1 and CDR2: SEHNR and FQNEAQ (reference sequence). CDR3: CASSLSQTLREQYF. For the CDR3, the DNA is TGTGCCAGCAGCTTATCGCAGACACTACGCGAGCAGTACTTC.

The CDR3 region is CASSLRTVSSSSYNEQFF. For the CDR3, the DNA is TGCGCCAGCAGCCTACGGACAGTCTCATCGAGCTCCTACAATGAGCAGTTCTTC. The chain recombines TRBV5-1 with TRBJ2-1; a weak D match, TRBD1 (6 bases). From germline, CDR1 is SGHRS and CDR2 YFSETQ. Trimming took off 4 bases at V and 0 bases at J, with 20 bases between the two ends. This CDR3 spans 18 amino acids.

Only a few counts were recorded for this clonotype. This chain connects TRBV4-1 to TRBJ2-5, with D possibly matching TRBD2 (5 bases). The CDR3 is 14 residues long. CDR1 is MGHRA, CDR2 YSYEKL, per germline. V gave up 0 bases and J gave up 6 bases, with 11 bases separating them. This CDR3 is CASSQDESGKTQYF. The CDR3 region has the DNA TGCGCCAGCAGCCAAGATGAGTCGGGGAAGACCCAGTACTTC.

The chain recombines TRBV6-2 or TRBV6-3 with TRBJ2-7, with D possibly called TRBD1 or TRBD2 (5 bases each). Trimming left V 0 bases short and J 0 bases short, with 12 bases between. The CDR3 extends over 16 amino acids. Germline V lookup: CDR1 MNHEY, CDR2 SVGEGT. The CDR3 DNA is TGTGCCAGCAGTTACTCGGATGTGGGGACCTCCTACGAGCAGTACTTC. This gives the protein CASSYSDVGTSYEQYF.

This chain connects TRBV7-2 to TRBJ2-2, with 10 bases identical to TRBD1. Losses at the gene ends were 3 bases for V and 5 bases for J; bases not matched to a gene: 6. Germline CDR1 SGHTA, CDR2 FQGNSA. This CDR3 contains 16 residues. CDR3 protein: CASSFWDRGRTGELFF. DNA of the CDR3: TGTGCCAGCAGCTTTTGGGACAGGGGAAGAACCGGGGAGCTGTTTTTT.

This chain connects TRBV24-1 to TRBJ2-6; 8 nucleotides align to TRBD1. The CDR3 loop spans 15 amino acids. The trim removed 6 bases at V and 2 bases at J, leaving 2 bases unmatched. Germline CDR1 reads KGHDR; CDR2 reads SFDVKD. The CDR3 spells CATSSGGAGANVLTF. The CDR3 DNA sequence: TGTGCCACCAGTTCAGGGGGCGCTGGGGCCAACGTCCTGACTTTC.

This clonotype was observed a few times. The chain links TRBV6-5 to TRBJ1-1; possibly TRBD1 for D (6 bases). The CDR3 extends over 15 amino acids. V lost 6 bases, J lost 0 bases, and 14 bases lay in between. Germline assignment: CDR1 MNHEY and CDR2 SVGAGI. The chain's CDR3 is CASSPLGQLNTEAFF. The CDR3 DNA sequence: TGTGCCAGCAGCCCCCTTGGACAGTTGAACACTGAAGCTTTCTTT.